This T cell receptor (beta chain) was recorded in a study of cytomegalovirus exposure and HLA in healthy donors. The PCR employed 60 Vbeta primers together with 13 Jbeta primers. Measured with immunoSEQ multiplex PCR; TCRdb has only the in-frame clones, and not every one. The table shows 150,000 to 200,000 clones, with about 71% occurring only once. There are 13 residues in the CDR3. The germline CDR1 and CDR2 sequences are MNHEY and SVGAGI. With 8 bases clipped from V and 5 bases from J, the junction kept 6 bases outside the gene matches. This TCR was recovered from a woman in her 40s in good health and CMV-seropositive. The specimen was PBMCs. The chain is built from TRBV6-5 and TRBJ2-5, with 9 nucleotides matching TRBD2. The CDR3 is CASGVAGVETQYF. CDR3 bases: TGTGCCAGCGGGGTAGCGGGAGTGGAGACCCAGTACTTC.